This T cell receptor beta chain was sequenced in a study of cytomegalovirus exposure and HLA in healthy donors. Whole-study results and caveats: DRB1 had the most TCR associations and HLA-C the fewest, a later analysis found, with rates varying by HLA locus.

Worth noting for this clone: Its antigen is not identified.

PCR employed 60 Vbeta and 13 Jbeta primers. Generated by immunoSEQ multiplex PCR, the TCRdb table keeps only in-frame clones and is missing some. The sample consists of 150,000 to 200,000 clones, around 78% of them appearing once. The CDR3 extends over 14 amino acids. Looked up from germline, CDR1 is SEHNR and CDR2 is FQNEAQ (reference sequence). Trimming cost V 5 bases and J 7 bases, with 14 bases left between them. V is TRBV7-9 and J is TRBJ2-2, with D possibly matching TRBD1 (5 bases). The sequence was obtained from a woman aged 50 to 60 in good health and CMV-seropositive. Sequenced sample: PBMCs. In nucleotides, the CDR3 is TGTGCCAGCAGCCCCCCCAGGGCCATCGGGGAGCTGTTTTTT. Its protein is CASSPPRAIGELFF.